This T cell receptor beta chain is from a study of blood T cell repertoires in COVID-19. The CDR3 is 12 amino acids. Per the germline V gene, CDR1 is SEHNR and CDR2 is FQNEAQ (reference sequence). V lost 5 bases and J lost 3, with 4 bases in between. The study assigned cohorts using participant-reported clinical history. Libraries were prepared by immunoSEQ multiplex PCR; TCRdb keeps only in-frame clonotypes and omits some of them. The table includes roughly 190,000 clones, around 76% detected once. The rearrangement uses TRBV7-9 and TRBJ2-2; D ambiguous. The sequenced sample consisted of PBMCs or T cells enriched from blood (not recorded which). This receptor was obtained from a woman in her fifties or sixties with acute COVID-19. The CDR3: CASSLDTGELFF. Written as DNA, the CDR3 is TGTGCCAGCAGCCTTGACACCGGGGAGCTGTTTTTT.